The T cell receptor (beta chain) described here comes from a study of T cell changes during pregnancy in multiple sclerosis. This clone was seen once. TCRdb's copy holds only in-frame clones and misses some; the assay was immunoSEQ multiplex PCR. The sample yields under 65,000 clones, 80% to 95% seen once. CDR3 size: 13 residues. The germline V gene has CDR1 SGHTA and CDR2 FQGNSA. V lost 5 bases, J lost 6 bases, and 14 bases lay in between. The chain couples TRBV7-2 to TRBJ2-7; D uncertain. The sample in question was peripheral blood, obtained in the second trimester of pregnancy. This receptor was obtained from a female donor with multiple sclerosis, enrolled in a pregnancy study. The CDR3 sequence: CASSALVSSEQYF. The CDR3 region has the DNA TGTGCCAGCAGCGCTCTCGTGTCGAGCGAGCAGTACTTC.